A single sample gave rise to the 18 T cell receptor beta chains below, sequenced in a study of T cells in Graves' hyperthyroidism and ophthalmopathy. The source material, RNA transcripts, was used to amplify TCR beta CDR3 regions. The primer set for the first-round RT-PCR of the TCR CDR3 was HTBI. TCRdb independently ran MiXCR on the multiplex PCR reads; one entry per CDR3 protein. The sample lists about 480,000 distinct CDR3 sequences, 24% seen once, with 11% in the top ten. What was sequenced was blood. The receptors were gathered from a woman younger than 45 with Graves' ophthalmopathy.

This clonotype was seen just once. This sequence joins TRBV20-1 and TRBJ2-7, with unresolved D. This CDR3 has 15 amino acids. V gave up 5 bases and J gave up 6 bases, with 23 bases separating them. Germline-derived CDR1 and CDR2 are DFQATT and SNEGSKA (reference sequence). Here the CDR3 reads CSADSPQIIGVEQYF. The CDR3 nucleotides are TGCAGTGCTGACTCCCCGCAGATTATTGGGGTCGAGCAGTACTTC.

V is TRBV12-3 or TRBV12-4 and J is TRBJ1-1; D ambiguous. V gave up 2 bases and J gave up 7 bases, with 11 bases separating them. The CDR3 totals 13 residues. The CDR3 DNA sequence: TGTGCCAGCAGTTTAAGGGCGTGGGGTGAAGCTTTCTTT. Translating gives CASSLRAWGEAFF.

CDR3 DNA: TGTGCCAGCAGTTACGGGTCGGTTGACGAGCAGTACTTC. This gives the protein CASSYGSVDEQYF. The J gene is TRBJ2-7, the V gene TRBV6-5, with D unresolved. The germline gives CDR1 MNHEY, CDR2 SVGAGI. The CDR3 covers 13 residues. V lost 2 bases, J lost 5 bases, and 10 bases lay in between.

The table lists this clonotype with many counts. The V gene is TRBV29-1, the J gene TRBJ2-6; D not certain. The CDR3 is 14 amino acids. The germline V gene encodes CDR1 SQVTM and CDR2 ANQGSEA. The ends were cut back, 1 base at V and 0 bases at J, with 4 bases in the middle. CDR3 amino acids: CSVEGGSGANVLTF. The CDR3 DNA sequence: TGCAGCGTTGAAGGCGGCTCTGGGGCCAACGTCCTGACTTTC.

The V and J genes are TRBV12-3 or TRBV12-4 and TRBJ2-2; the match to TRBD1 covers 10 bases. The CDR3 covers 15 residues. The V gene end was trimmed by 7 bases and the J gene end by 7 bases; junction bases not matched to a gene: 9. This CDR3 reads CASTTDRGHGGELFF. CDR3 nucleotide sequence: TGTGCCAGCACCACCGACAGGGGGCACGGCGGGGAGCTGTTTTTT.

This clonotype was recorded many times. V usage is TRBV9 and J usage is TRBJ1-2; 9 bases align to TRBD1. After removal of 3 bases from V and 2 bases from J, the junction contained 8 bases not matched to a gene. Germline CDR1 and CDR2: SGDLS and YYNGEE. The CDR3 length is 16 residues. Here the CDR3 reads CASSARGQGQNYGYTF. Here the CDR3 DNA reads TGTGCCAGCAGCGCCCGAGGACAGGGGCAGAACTATGGCTACACCTTC.

The gene calls are TRBV6-1 and TRBJ1-2, with no clear D. CDR1 is MNHNS, CDR2 SASEGT, per germline. The CDR3 is 17 residues long. Trimming left V 2 bases short and J 2 bases short, with 18 bases between. The CDR3 sequence is CASSERYRQILNYGYTF. In DNA, the CDR3 is TGTGCCAGCAGTGAAAGGTACCGGCAGATACTCAACTATGGCTACACCTTC.

This clonotype has a count of ten or more. The chain couples TRBV7-9 to TRBJ2-2; maybe TRBD2 (6 bases). Trimming removed 8 bases from V and 5 bases from J, with 15 bases in between. This CDR3 spans 14 amino acids. Germline V gene data show CDR1 as SEHNR and CDR2 as FQNEAQ (reference sequence). The CDR3 is CASRGLFGTGELFF. CDR3 nucleotide sequence: TGTGCCAGCCGGGGGTTGTTTGGGACCGGGGAGCTGTTTTTT.

The genes are TRBV3-1 and TRBJ1-2; D is uncertain. The CDR3 runs 16 residues. CDR1 is LGHDT, CDR2 YNNKEL, per germline (reference sequence). V was cut by 5 bases and J by 0 bases, with 16 bases left in between. For the CDR3, the DNA is TGTGCCAGCAGCTATGGGGTATTCCCCACTAACTATGGCTACACCTTC. Translating gives CASSYGVFPTNYGYTF.

This clonotype has a handful of counts. The genes are TRBV19 and TRBJ2-7, with TRBD1 matching over 8 bases. The CDR3 spans 14 residues. Germline CDR1 and CDR2: LNHDA and SQIVND (reference sequence). V dropped 5 bases and J dropped 7; count of bases not matched to a gene: 10. This chain's CDR3 is CASSPQDRAKEQYF. CDR3 nucleotides: TGTGCCAGTAGTCCCCAGGACAGGGCGAAGGAGCAGTACTTC.

This clonotype occurred many times. J is TRBJ1-1 and V is TRBV4-1; no definite D call. Germline loops: CDR1 MGHRA, CDR2 YSYEKL. Trimming shortened V by 3 bases and J by 1 base, and 12 bases separated the two germline ends. This CDR3 spans 15 amino acids. For the CDR3, the DNA is TGCGCCAGCAGCCAGGTCCCAGAAACGAACACTGAAGCTTTCTTT. It codes for CASSQVPETNTEAFF.

There are a few counts of this clonotype. One base away lies a much larger clone, so this may be a sequencing read error. The chain couples TRBV12-3 or TRBV12-4 to TRBJ1-5; D is possibly TRBD1 (5 bases). V shed 5 bases and J shed 4 bases, with 9 bases lying between them. This CDR3 has 13 amino acids. CDR3 nucleotides: TGTGCCAGCAGTCAAAGACAGAATCAGCCCCAGCATTTT. This codes for CASSQRQNQPQHF.

The table lists this clonotype with many counts. The chain couples TRBV29-1 to TRBJ2-7; D is possibly TRBD2 (5 bases). The CDR3 is made up of 12 amino acids. The V and J ends lost 8 bases and 2 bases respectively, with 13 bases between them. Germline V gene sequence: CDR1 SQVTM, CDR2 ANQGSEA. The CDR3 DNA is TGCAGCTCCCCCCGGGGAACCTACGAGCAGTACTTC. This translates into CSSPRGTYEQYF.

This clonotype was recorded many times. V usage is TRBV6-5 and J usage is TRBJ2-7; the match to TRBD1 covers 8 bases. Looked up from germline, CDR1 is MNHEY and CDR2 is SVGAGI. The length of the CDR3 is 16 residues. V dropped 6 bases and J dropped 3; count of bases not matched to a gene: 13. CDR3 in amino acids: CASRPIDRGRSYEQYF. The CDR3 nucleotides read TGTGCCAGCAGACCCATCGACAGGGGCCGAAGCTACGAGCAGTACTTC.

The CDR3 here is CSVGTAEAFF. CDR3 DNA sequence: TGCAGCGTTGGGACAGCTGAAGCTTTCTTT. The chain has TRBV29-1 and TRBJ1-1, with D possibly TRBD1 on 6 matching bases. V shed 4 bases and J shed 6 bases, with 6 bases lying between them. The CDR3 consists of 10 residues. CDR1 SQVTM and CDR2 ANQGSEA come from the germline V gene.

This clonotype was picked up many times. The chain uses TRBV12-3 or TRBV12-4 and TRBJ2-7; D not certain. Trimming cost V 10 bases and J 3 bases, with 19 bases left between them. This CDR3 is built from 14 residues. The CDR3 spells CATMTIPLLYEQYF. The CDR3 coding sequence is TGTGCCACCATGACAATCCCACTGCTCTACGAGCAGTACTTC.

Points on this clonotype: A much larger clone sits a single nucleotide away, making a read error possible. The CDR3 ends on some other residue instead of the conserved phenylalanine or tryptophan, so this is likely a read error. This sequence joins TRBV7-2 and TRBJ2-2; the D gene is possibly TRBD1 (5 bases). In germline, CDR1 is SGHTA, CDR2 FQGNSA. The length of the CDR3 is 12 residues. With 5 bases removed from V and 6 bases from J, the gap between germline ends came to 7 bases. CDR3 residues: CASSPGSGELFY. CDR3 DNA sequence: TGTGCCAGCAGCCCAGGGTCCGGGGAGCTGTTTTAT.

This clonotype came up many times. The chain has TRBV5-1 and TRBJ2-7, with 9 bases lining up with TRBD1. The CDR3 has 18 amino acids. CDR1 SGHRS and CDR2 YFSETQ come from the germline V gene. V was pared by 7 bases and J by 3 bases, with 20 bases of the junction left unmatched. This CDR3 is CASGYRDRASNSVYEQYF. CDR3 nucleotides: TGCGCCAGCGGATATCGGGACAGGGCTTCGAACAGCGTCTACGAGCAGTACTTC. Using reference TRBV5-1 and TRBJ2-7 for the parts outside the CDR3, the full variable domain is KAGVTQTPRYLIKTRGQQVTLSCSPISGHRSVSWYQQTPGQGLQFLFEYFSETQRNKGNFPGRFSGRQFSNSRSEMNVSTLELGDSALYLCASGYRDRASNSVYEQYFGPGTRLTVT.